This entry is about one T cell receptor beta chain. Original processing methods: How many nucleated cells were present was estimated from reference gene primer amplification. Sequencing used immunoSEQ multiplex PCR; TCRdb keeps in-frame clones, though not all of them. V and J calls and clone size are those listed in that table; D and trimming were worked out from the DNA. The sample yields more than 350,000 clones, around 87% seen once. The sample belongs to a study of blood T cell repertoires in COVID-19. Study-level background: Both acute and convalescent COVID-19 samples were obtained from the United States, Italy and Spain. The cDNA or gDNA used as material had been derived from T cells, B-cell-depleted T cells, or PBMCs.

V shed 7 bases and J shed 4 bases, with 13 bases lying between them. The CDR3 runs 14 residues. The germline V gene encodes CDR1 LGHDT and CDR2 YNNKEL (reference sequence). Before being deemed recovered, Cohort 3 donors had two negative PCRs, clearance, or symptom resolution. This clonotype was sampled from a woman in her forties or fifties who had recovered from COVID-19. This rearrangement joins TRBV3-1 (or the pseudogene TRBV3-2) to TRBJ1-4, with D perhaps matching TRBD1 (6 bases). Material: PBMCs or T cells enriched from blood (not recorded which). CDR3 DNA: TGTGCCAGCAAAATGGGACATCGTAATGAAAAACTGTTTTTT. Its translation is CASKMGHRNEKLFF.